This TCR beta chain was found in a study of CD8 T cells in ankylosing spondylitis. CDR1 and CDR2 (germline): SGHDT, YYEEEE. Trimming stripped 0 bases from V and 5 bases from J, with 12 bases between. CDR3 length: 14 amino acids. The authors made TCR beta libraries by quantitative 5'-RACE with molecular barcodes. TCRdb independently ran MiXCR on the 5' RACE reads; one entry per CDR3 protein. The sample has some 250,000 distinct CDR3 sequences, about 11% seen once. The J gene is TRBJ2-7, the V gene TRBV5-6; no reliable D call. Input material: blood, either unsorted or a sorted T cell fraction (not recorded which). The sequence was obtained from a male donor with ankylosing spondylitis or in good health (not recorded which). DNA for the CDR3: TGTGCCAGCAGCTTGGGCCGTGACGTCCACGAGCAGTACTTC. Its translation is CASSLGRDVHEQYF.